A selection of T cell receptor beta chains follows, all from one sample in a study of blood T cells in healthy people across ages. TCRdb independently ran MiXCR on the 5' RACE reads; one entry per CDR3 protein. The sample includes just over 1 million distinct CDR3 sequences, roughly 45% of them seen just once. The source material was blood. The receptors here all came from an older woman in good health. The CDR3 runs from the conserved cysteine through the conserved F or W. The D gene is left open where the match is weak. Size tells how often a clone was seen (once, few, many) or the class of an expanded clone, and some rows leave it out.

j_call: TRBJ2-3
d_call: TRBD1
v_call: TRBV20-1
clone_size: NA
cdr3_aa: CSASRQGSRDTQYF
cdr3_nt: TGCAGTGCTAGCCGACAGGGCAGTCGAGATACGCAGTATTTT

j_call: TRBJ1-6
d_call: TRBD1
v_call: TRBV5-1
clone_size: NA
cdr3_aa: CASSLAGGVSPLHF
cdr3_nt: TGCGCCAGCAGTTTGGCAGGGGGCGTATCACCCCTCCACTTT

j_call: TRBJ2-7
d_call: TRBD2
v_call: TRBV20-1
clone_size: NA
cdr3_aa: CSARDPGTSGTKWEQYF
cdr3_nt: TGCAGTGCTAGAGATCCGGGGACTAGCGGGACTAAGTGGGAGCAGTACTTC

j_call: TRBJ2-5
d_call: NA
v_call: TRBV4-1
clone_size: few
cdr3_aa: CASSQVLRTEQYF
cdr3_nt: TGCGCCAGCAGCCAAGTTCTCCGCACAGAGCAGTACTTC

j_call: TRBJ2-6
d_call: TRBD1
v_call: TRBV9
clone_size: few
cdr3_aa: CASSPIPGTGDSGANVLTF
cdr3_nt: TGTGCCAGCAGCCCTATTCCCGGGACAGGGGATTCTGGGGCCAACGTCCTGACTTTC

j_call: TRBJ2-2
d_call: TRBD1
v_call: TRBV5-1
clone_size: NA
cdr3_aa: CASSRTGGSGELFF
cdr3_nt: TGCGCCAGCAGCCGGACAGGGGGTTCCGGGGAGCTGTTTTTT

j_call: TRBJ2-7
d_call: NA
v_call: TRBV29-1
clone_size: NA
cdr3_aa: CSVTSSYEQYF
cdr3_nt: TGCAGCGTTACTAGTTCCTACGAGCAGTACTTC

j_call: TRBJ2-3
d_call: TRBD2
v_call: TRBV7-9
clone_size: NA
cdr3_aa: CASTLAGAIDTQYF
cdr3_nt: TGTGCCAGTACCCTAGCGGGAGCAATAGATACGCAGTATTTT

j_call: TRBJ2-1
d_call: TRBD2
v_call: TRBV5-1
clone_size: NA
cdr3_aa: CASSLSTSGAGNEQFF
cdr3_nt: TGCGCCAGCAGCTTATCGACTAGCGGGGCGGGTAATGAGCAGTTCTTC

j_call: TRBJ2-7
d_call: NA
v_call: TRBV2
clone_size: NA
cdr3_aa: CATGPDYEQYF
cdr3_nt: TGTGCCACCGGGCCAGATTACGAGCAGTACTTC

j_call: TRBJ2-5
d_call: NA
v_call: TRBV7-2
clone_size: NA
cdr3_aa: CASSLVALVGETQYF
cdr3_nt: TGTGCCAGCAGCTTAGTCGCTCTGGTAGGAGAGACCCAGTACTTC

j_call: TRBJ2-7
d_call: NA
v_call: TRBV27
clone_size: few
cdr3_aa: CASSKGLPSSYEQYF
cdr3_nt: TGTGCCAGCAGTAAAGGACTCCCGAGCTCCTACGAGCAGTACTTC

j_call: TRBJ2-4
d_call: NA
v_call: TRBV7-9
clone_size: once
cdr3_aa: CASSPGTAGVNIQYF
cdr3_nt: TGTGCCAGCAGCCCTGGGACGGCAGGGGTCAACATTCAGTACTTC

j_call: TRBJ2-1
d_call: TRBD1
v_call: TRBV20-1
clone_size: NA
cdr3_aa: CSALGTGGRRGMGFNEQFF
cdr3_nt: TGCAGTGCTTTGGGGACAGGGGGCCGGAGGGGAATGGGATTTAATGAGCAGTTCTTC

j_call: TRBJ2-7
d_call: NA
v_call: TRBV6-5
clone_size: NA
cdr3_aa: CASISSLIGREQYF
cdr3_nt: TGTGCCAGCATTTCCAGCCTTATCGGTCGAGAGCAGTACTTC

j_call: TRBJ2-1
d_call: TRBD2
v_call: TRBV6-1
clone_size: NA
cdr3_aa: CASSEGTSGRWVQFF
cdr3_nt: TGTGCCAGCAGTGAAGGGACTAGCGGGAGATGGGTGCAGTTCTTC

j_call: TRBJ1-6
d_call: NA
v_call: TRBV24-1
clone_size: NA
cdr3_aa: CATSDHRTGSPLHF
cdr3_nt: TGTGCCACCAGTGATCACCGGACCGGTTCACCCCTCCACTTT

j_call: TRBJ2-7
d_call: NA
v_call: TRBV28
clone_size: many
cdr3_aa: CATLWGSSYEQYF
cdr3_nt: TGTGCCACCCTCTGGGGCTCTTCCTACGAGCAGTACTTC